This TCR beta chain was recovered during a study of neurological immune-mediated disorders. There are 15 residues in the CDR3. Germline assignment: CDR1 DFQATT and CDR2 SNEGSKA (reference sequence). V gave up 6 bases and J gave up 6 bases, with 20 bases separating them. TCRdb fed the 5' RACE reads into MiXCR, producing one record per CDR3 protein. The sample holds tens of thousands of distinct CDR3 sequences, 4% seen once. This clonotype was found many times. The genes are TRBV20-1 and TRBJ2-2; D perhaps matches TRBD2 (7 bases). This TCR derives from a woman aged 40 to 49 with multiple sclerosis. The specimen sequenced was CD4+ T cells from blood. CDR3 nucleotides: TGCAGTGCCACCCTGGGAGGGGGAAAGGCCGGGGAGCTGTTTTTT. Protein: CSATLGGGKAGELFF.